Below, 17 T cell receptor beta chains from the same sample are listed, as sequenced in a study of T cell responses to AZD1222 COVID-19 vaccine. Sequencing was performed with immunoSEQ multiplex PCR; in TCRdb, only in-frame clones are kept and a portion is missing. The table includes some 150,000 clones, 88% detected once. This sample comprised peripheral blood, obtained on day 0 of AZD1222 vaccination. The receptors were gathered from an adult in good health.

The chain uses TRBV28 and TRBJ1-5, with D possibly TRBD1 on 5 matching bases. This CDR3 is built from 14 residues. V was shortened by 5 bases and J by 5 bases, with 13 bases between the two germline ends. CDR1 is MDHEN and CDR2 is SYDVKM in the germline V gene. This CDR3 is CASSIGTGDQPQHF. Here the CDR3 DNA reads TGTGCCAGCAGTATCGGGACCGGGGATCAGCCCCAGCATTTT. The full variable domain, completed using reference TRBV28 and TRBJ1-5, is DVKVTQSSRYLVKRTGEKVFLECVQDMDHENMFWYRQDPGLGLRLIYFSYDVKMKEKGDIPEGYSVSREKKERFSLILESASTNQTSMYLCASSIGTGDQPQHFGDGTRLSIL.

The chain combines TRBV27 with TRBJ1-2; D possibly corresponds to TRBD1 (5 bases). The V gene lost 1 base and the J gene lost 2 bases, with 8 bases spanning the gap. Looked up from germline, CDR1 is MNHEY and CDR2 is SMNVEV (reference sequence). The CDR3 is made up of 14 amino acids. As DNA, the CDR3 is TGTGCCAGCAGTTTATGGCCAGGGAACTATGGCTACACCTTC. Translating gives CASSLWPGNYGYTF.

This clone showed up just once. The chain couples TRBV5-1 to TRBJ2-1, with 7 bases identical to TRBD2. Unmatched junction bases numbered 7, after V lost 4 bases and J lost 0 bases. CDR1 is SGHRS, CDR2 YFSETQ, per germline. The CDR3 totals 16 residues. CDR3 loop: CASSVGSGFSYNEQFF. The CDR3 coding sequence is TGCGCCAGCAGCGTGGGTAGCGGGTTCTCCTACAATGAGCAGTTCTTC.

The table lists this clone with a few counts. The V gene is TRBV12-5, the J gene TRBJ1-5; the match to TRBD1 covers 7 bases. The J segment lost 0 bases and the V segment lost 5 bases, leaving 7 bases of the junction unmatched. Germline lookup yields CDR1 LGHNT and CDR2 FRNRAP. The CDR3 consists of 16 residues. The CDR3 nucleotides are TGTGCTAGTGGTAACTTCGGACAGGCTAGCAATCAGCCCCAGCATTTT. Its translation: CASGNFGQASNQPQHF.

The V and J genes are TRBV7-2 and TRBJ1-2, with D possibly matching TRBD1 (6 bases). The CDR3 covers 16 residues. V was clipped by 2 bases and J by 7 bases, with 20 bases between them. The germline V gene has CDR1 SGHTA and CDR2 FQGNSA. CDR3 in amino acids: CASSLFSGAAVSGYTF. In DNA form, the CDR3 reads TGTGCCAGCAGCTTATTCTCGGGGGCAGCTGTCAGTGGCTACACCTTC.

This clone was seen a single time. J is TRBJ2-1 and V is TRBV15; TRBD2 agrees at 8 bases. The CDR3 sequence is 14 residues long. V gave up 1 base and J gave up 7 bases; unmatched junction bases: 3. Germline loops: CDR1 LNHNV, CDR2 YYDKDF (reference sequence). This CDR3 reads CATSRVSGVNEQFF. The CDR3 nucleotides read TGTGCCACCAGCAGAGTTAGCGGGGTGAATGAGCAGTTCTTC.

The rearrangement joins TRBV4-1 to TRBJ2-7; 7 bases agree with TRBD1. The CDR3 runs 14 residues. The germline gives CDR1 MGHRA, CDR2 YSYEKL. V was pared by 1 base and J by 3 bases, with 3 bases of the junction left unmatched. The CDR3 loop reads CASSQGDRVYEQYF. The CDR3, as DNA: TGCGCCAGCAGCCAAGGAGACAGGGTCTACGAGCAGTACTTC.

The chain recombines TRBV11-2 with TRBJ2-2; maybe TRBD1 (6 bases). Germline V CDR1 and CDR2: SGHAT, FQNNGV. The CDR3 has 15 amino acids. Trimming removed 5 bases from V and 1 base from J, with 11 bases in between. The CDR3 sequence: CASSGTGMNTGELFF. The CDR3 DNA is TGTGCCAGCAGCGGAACAGGGATGAACACCGGGGAGCTGTTTTTT.

The chain employs TRBV5-1 and TRBJ2-5; D not certain. The J call is doubtful: the DNA matches TRBJ2-7 better. The CDR3 spans 12 residues. CDR1 SGHRS and CDR2 YFSETQ come from the germline V gene. Here the CDR3 DNA reads TGCGCCAGCAGCATAGGACGGAGCGAGCAGTACTTC. Encoded protein: CASSIGRSEQYF.

V is TRBV9 and J is TRBJ1-1; D is unresolved. CDR1 and CDR2 from the germline V gene are SGDLS and YYNGEE. V was cut by 5 bases and J by 3 bases, with 11 bases left in between. CDR3 length: 13 amino acids. CDR3: CASSLQVYTEAFF. The CDR3 nucleotides read TGTGCCAGCAGTCTCCAGGTGTACACTGAAGCTTTCTTT.

The CDR3: CASTEGGLNTEAFF. The CDR3 DNA sequence: TGTGCCAGCACCGAGGGGGGGCTGAACACTGAAGCTTTCTTT. The chain joins TRBV25-1 to TRBJ1-1; D is possibly TRBD1 (6 bases). CDR3 length: 14 residues. Germline loops: CDR1 MGHDK, CDR2 SYGVNS. Trimming removed 7 bases from V and 0 bases from J, with 12 bases in between.

The J gene is TRBJ1-2, the V gene TRBV11-2, with D tentatively TRBD1 (5 bases). Between the trimmed V and J ends, which lost 5 bases and 13 bases, there was a span of 17 bases. Germline CDR1 SGHAT, CDR2 FQNNGV. There are 12 residues in the CDR3. CDR3 protein: CASSGQTGPLTF. The DNA for the CDR3 is TGTGCCAGCAGCGGGCAAACAGGTCCACTCACCTTC.

This clone was seen a single time. This chain uses TRBV7-3 with TRBJ1-2; perhaps TRBD1 as D (5 bases). From germline, CDR1 is SGHTA and CDR2 FQGTGA. Trimming took 8 bases from V and 4 from J, leaving 14 bases between them. The CDR3 is 13 amino acids. This chain's CDR3 is CASWSGPFYGYTF. The CDR3 DNA reads TGTGCCAGCTGGTCAGGGCCCTTCTATGGCTACACCTTC.

CDR3 DNA sequence: TGTGCCAGCAGCTCTGGACAGGGAGGTGGCTACACCTTC. This gives the protein CASSSGQGGGYTF. This sequence joins TRBV6-5 and TRBJ1-2, with 8 bases identical to TRBD1. The CDR3 is 13 residues long. Unmatched junction bases numbered 7, after V lost 6 bases and J lost 7 bases. The germline gives CDR1 MNHEY, CDR2 SVGAGI.

This rearrangement joins TRBV5-1 to TRBJ1-5; TRBD1 is a possible D gene (5 bases). Germline assignment: CDR1 SGHRS and CDR2 YFSETQ. The CDR3 has 14 amino acids. V was cut by 2 bases and J by 7 bases, with 13 bases left in between. CDR3 sequence reads: CASSFGQGGQPQHF. Here the CDR3 DNA reads TGCGCCAGCAGCTTCGGCCAGGGTGGCCAGCCCCAGCATTTT.

This chain joins TRBV6-5 and TRBJ2-7; 11 bases map to TRBD2. V trimming: 4 bases; J trimming: 7 bases; junction bases outside the gene matches: 6. The CDR3 sequence is 14 residues long. Per germline, CDR1 MNHEY and CDR2 SVGAGI. DNA of the CDR3: TGTGCCAGCAGTTCCCCTAGCGGGGGGTGGGAGCAGTACTTC. The encoded protein is CASSSPSGGWEQYF.

The chain joins TRBV7-8 to TRBJ1-6; D gene ambiguous. V was shortened by 1 base and J by 11 bases, with 15 bases between the two germline ends. The CDR3 has 15 residues. The germline V gene encodes CDR1 SGHVS and CDR2 FQNEAQ. This chain's CDR3 is CASSLGFDSGAPLHF. Here the CDR3 DNA reads TGTGCCAGCAGCTTAGGTTTCGATAGCGGAGCACCCCTCCACTTT.